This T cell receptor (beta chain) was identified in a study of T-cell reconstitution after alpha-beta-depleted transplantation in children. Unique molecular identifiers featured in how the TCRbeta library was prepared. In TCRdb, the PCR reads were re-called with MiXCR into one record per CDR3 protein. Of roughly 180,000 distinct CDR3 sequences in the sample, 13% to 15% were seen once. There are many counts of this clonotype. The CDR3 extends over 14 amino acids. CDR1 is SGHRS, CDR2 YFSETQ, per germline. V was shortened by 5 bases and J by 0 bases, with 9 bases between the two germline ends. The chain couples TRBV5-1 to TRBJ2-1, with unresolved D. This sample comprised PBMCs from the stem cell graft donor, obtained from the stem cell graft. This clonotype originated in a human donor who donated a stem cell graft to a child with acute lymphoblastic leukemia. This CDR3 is CASSSESSYNEQFF. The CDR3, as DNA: TGCGCCAGCAGTTCTGAGAGCTCCTACAATGAGCAGTTCTTC. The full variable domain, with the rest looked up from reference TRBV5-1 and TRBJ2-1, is KAGVTQTPRYLIKTRGQQVTLSCSPISGHRSVSWYQQTPGQGLQFLFEYFSETQRNKGNFPGRFSGRQFSNSRSEMNVSTLELGDSALYLCASSSESSYNEQFFGPGTRLTVL.